Listed below are T cell receptor beta chains from one sample, sequenced in a study of T cell responses to AZD1222 COVID-19 vaccine. The table came from immunoSEQ multiplex PCR; TCRdb's copy has only in-frame clones and leaves some out. The data contain 100,000 to 150,000 clones, 88% of them seen just once; the ten biggest clones take up 7.6%. The sample in question was peripheral blood, obtained on day 0 of AZD1222 vaccination. These receptors all stem from an adult in good health. Both conserved end residues are part of each CDR3. D genes are given only for firm matches. Size values are once, few and many counts, or a class for expanded clones, and some rows have none.

V: TRBV24-1
D: .
J: TRBJ1-4
size: .
DNA: TGTGCCACCAGTGATGCCGCCGAAGGGGTGACTAATGAAAAACTGTTTTTT
CDR3: CATSDAAEGVTNEKLFF

V: TRBV5-6
D: TRBD1
J: TRBJ1-6
size: once
DNA: TGTGCCAGCACCCCGACAGGGGCGACGTCACCCCTCCACTTT
CDR3: CASTPTGATSPLHF

V: TRBV18
D: .
J: TRBJ1-5
size: .
DNA: TGTGCCAGCTCACCGGCGGGCAGGGTCGGCAATCAGCCCCAGCATTTT
CDR3: CASSPAGRVGNQPQHF

V: TRBV6-2/TRBV6-3
D: .
J: TRBJ1-5
size: .
DNA: TGTGCCAGCAGTTACTCATCGTCCAACCAGCCCCAGCATTTT
CDR3: CASSYSSSNQPQHF

V: TRBV2
D: .
J: TRBJ1-1
size: .
DNA: TGTGCCAGCGAGAGGGGGGTTGAAGCTTTCTTT
CDR3: CASERGVEAFF

V: TRBV11-1
D: TRBD1
J: TRBJ2-1
size: once
DNA: TGTGCCAGCAGCCAAGGACAGGGGGCCGGCGATGAGCAGTTCTTC
CDR3: CASSQGQGAGDEQFF

V: TRBV9
D: .
J: TRBJ1-3
size: .
DNA: TGTGCCAGCAGCTTCAACTCTGGAAACACCATATATTTT
CDR3: CASSFNSGNTIYF

V: TRBV28
D: .
J: TRBJ1-4
size: .
DNA: TGTGCCAGCACAGCCTCAACTAATGAAAAACTGTTTTTT
CDR3: CASTASTNEKLFF

V: TRBV7-2
D: TRBD2
J: TRBJ2-2
size: few
DNA: TGTGCCAGCAGCTTAGCACTAGCGGGAGTCGGGGAGCTGTTTTTT
CDR3: CASSLALAGVGELFF

V: TRBV5-4
D: .
J: TRBJ2-3
size: .
DNA: TGTGCCAGCAGCTCTATTAGCGGCCGCACAGATACGCAGTATTTT
CDR3: CASSSISGRTDTQYF

V: TRBV23-1
D: .
J: TRBJ2-7
size: .
DNA: TGCGCCAGCCACCGGACTCCCCTCTACGAGCAGTACTTC
CDR3: CASHRTPLYEQYF

V: TRBV5-4
D: .
J: TRBJ2-7
size: once
DNA: TGTGCCAGCAGCTTAGGTTCTCCTTCCTACGAGCAGTACTTC
CDR3: CASSLGSPSYEQYF

V: TRBV9
D: .
J: TRBJ1-3
size: .
DNA: TGTGCCAGCAGCCCGGGACACCACTCTGGAAACACCATATATTTT
CDR3: CASSPGHHSGNTIYF

V: TRBV7-3
D: .
J: TRBJ1-1
size: .
DNA: TGTGCCAGCAGCTTGACACGGAACACTGAAGCTTTCTTT
CDR3: CASSLTRNTEAFF

V: TRBV6-4
D: .
J: TRBJ1-4
size: .
DNA: TGTGCCAGCAGTGCCCTCGGACTGATTAATGAAAAACTGTTTTTT
CDR3: CASSALGLINEKLFF